Included here is one TCR beta chain sequence, with context. This entry is derived from a study of T cell changes during pregnancy in multiple sclerosis. The assay was immunoSEQ multiplex PCR, and TCRdb's table has in-frame clones only and misses some. Here the sample spans about 70,000 clones, about nine tenths being singletons. The length of the CDR3 is 15 residues. Germline CDR1 is SGHRS and CDR2 is YFSETQ. The V end lost 0 bases, the J end lost 0 bases, and 9 bases lay between the germline ends. The chain links TRBV5-1 to TRBJ1-2; D ambiguous. The receptor's source is a female donor with multiple sclerosis, enrolled in a pregnancy study. The source was CD4+ T cells from peripheral blood mononuclear cells, collected after pregnancy. The CDR3 is CASSLGGRSNYGYTF. The DNA for the CDR3 is TGCGCCAGCAGCTTGGGAGGCAGATCTAACTATGGCTACACCTTC.